The entry that follows covers one TCR beta chain sequence. Antigen unknown. Other DNA sequences in the same sample also yield this CDR3. These data belong to a study of human thymus T cells. The study's findings and limits: Thymic and blood repertoires appeared to show biased V and J gene usage.

Assay used: immunoSEQ multiplex PCR; TCRdb lists only in-frame clones, some missing. The top ten hold almost 6% of the sample, which has under 70,000 clones, over 85% seen once. Donors consisted of healthy Finnish infants (having corrective surgery for congenital heart defects). A roughly 0.45-1 mL peripheral blood aliquot was taken intraoperatively from four of eight donors. Blood DNA came from all available leukocytes, not a fixed cell number. The junction had 2 bases not matched to a gene; V was cut back by 3 bases and J by 4 bases. Germline CDR1 reads MDHEN; CDR2 reads SYDVKM. The CDR3 contains 13 residues.

Sequencing was performed on blood. The chain has TRBV28 and TRBJ1-2, with 7 bases lining up with TRBD1. This sequence was found in a boy younger than two with a congenital heart defect but otherwise immunologically healthy. The CDR3 nucleotides are TGTGCCAGCAGTTTGGGGACAGCCTATGGCTACACCTTC. This translates into CASSLGTAYGYTF.